This paragraph covers one T cell receptor (beta chain) sequence. Its specificity is unknown. The assay was immunoSEQ multiplex PCR, and TCRdb's table has in-frame clones only and misses some. The sample has some 54,000 clones, more than 70% seen once. The record originates from a study of T cell responses to AZD1222 COVID-19 vaccine. This CDR3 contains 15 residues. CDR1 LNHDA and CDR2 SQIVND come from the germline V gene (reference sequence). The ends were cut back, 8 bases at V and 0 bases at J, with 14 bases in the middle. General study results and limits: Samples come after the peak T cell response, not at day 14. Reportedly, close to half of spike-specific TCRs are directed against unmutated variant regions. Just a handful of people given AZD1222 tested seropositive at baseline. With two AZD1222 doses given, Spike-specific TCR breadth and depth both rose.

The source of this sequence is an adult in good health. Sequences were derived from peripheral blood, sampled on day 0 of AZD1222 vaccination. J is TRBJ1-5 and V is TRBV19; tentative D call: TRBD1 (6 bases). Written as DNA, the CDR3 is TGTGCCAGTCAGGGGCCAGATTATAGCAATCAGCCCCAGCATTTT. Its protein product is CASQGPDYSNQPQHF.